This T cell receptor beta chain was retrieved from a study of human T cells and chemical hapten exposure. The time point here: pre-sensitization, week 0. Treatment denoted: therapeutic diphenylcyclopropenone sensitization with weekly scalp DPC. Sample donors consisted of patients with alopecia, aged 18 to 70 years, who were suitable for DPC. MiXCR, run by TCRdb on the RACE reads, gives a single entry per CDR3 protein. The sample shows around 56,000 distinct CDR3 sequences, more than 7.5% of them seen only once. Germline CDR1 is MNHEY and CDR2 is SVGAGI. V trimming: 6 bases; J trimming: 5 bases; junction bases outside the gene matches: 7. The CDR3 has 14 residues.

This TCR derives from a man aged 40-50 years with alopecia areata. Some clones in this sample may be carry-over from other donors' samples. The sequences come from whole blood, collected in connection with sensitization to the hapten diphenylcyclopropenone (DPC). V usage is TRBV6-5 and J usage is TRBJ1-1, with TRBD1 identical over 9 bases. The CDR3 is CASRTQGAWTEAFF. The CDR3 DNA is TGTGCCAGCAGAACACAGGGGGCCTGGACTGAAGCTTTCTTT.